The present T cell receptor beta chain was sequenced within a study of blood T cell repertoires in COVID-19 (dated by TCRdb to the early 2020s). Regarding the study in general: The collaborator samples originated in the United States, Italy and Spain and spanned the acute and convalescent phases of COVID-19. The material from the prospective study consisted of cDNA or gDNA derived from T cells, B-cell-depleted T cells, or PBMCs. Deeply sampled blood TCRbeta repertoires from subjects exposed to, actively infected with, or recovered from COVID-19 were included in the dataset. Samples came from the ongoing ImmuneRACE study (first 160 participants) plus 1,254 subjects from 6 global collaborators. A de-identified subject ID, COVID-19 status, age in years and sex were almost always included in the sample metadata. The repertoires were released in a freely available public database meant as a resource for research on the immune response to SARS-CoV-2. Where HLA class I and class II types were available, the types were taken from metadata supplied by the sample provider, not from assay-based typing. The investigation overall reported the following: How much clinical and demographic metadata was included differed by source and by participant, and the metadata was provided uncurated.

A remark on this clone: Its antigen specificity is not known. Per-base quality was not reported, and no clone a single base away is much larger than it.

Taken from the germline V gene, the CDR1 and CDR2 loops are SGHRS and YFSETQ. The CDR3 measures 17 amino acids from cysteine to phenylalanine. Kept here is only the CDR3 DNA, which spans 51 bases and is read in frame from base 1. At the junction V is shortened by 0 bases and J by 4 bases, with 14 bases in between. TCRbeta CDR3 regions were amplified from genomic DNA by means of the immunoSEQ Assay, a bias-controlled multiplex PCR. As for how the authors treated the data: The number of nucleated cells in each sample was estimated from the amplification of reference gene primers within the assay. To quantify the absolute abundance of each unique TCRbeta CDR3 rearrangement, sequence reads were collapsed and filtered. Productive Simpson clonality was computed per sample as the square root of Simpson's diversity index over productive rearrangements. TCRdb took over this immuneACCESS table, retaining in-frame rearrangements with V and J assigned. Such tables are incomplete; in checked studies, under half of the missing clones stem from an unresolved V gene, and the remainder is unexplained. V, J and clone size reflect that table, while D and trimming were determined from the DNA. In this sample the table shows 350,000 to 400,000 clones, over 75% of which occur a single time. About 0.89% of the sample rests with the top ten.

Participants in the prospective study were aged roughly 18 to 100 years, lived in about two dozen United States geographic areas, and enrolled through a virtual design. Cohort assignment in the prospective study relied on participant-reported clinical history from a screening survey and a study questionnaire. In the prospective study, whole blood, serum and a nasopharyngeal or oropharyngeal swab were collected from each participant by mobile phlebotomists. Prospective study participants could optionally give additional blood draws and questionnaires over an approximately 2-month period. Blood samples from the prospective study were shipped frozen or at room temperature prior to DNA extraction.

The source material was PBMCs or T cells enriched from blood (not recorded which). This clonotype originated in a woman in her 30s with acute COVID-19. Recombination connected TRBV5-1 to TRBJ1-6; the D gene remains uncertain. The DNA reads TGCGCCAGCAGCTTGGGAGTCCCAGCGGGGTATAATTCACCCCTCCACTTT. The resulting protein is CASSLGVPAGYNSPLHF. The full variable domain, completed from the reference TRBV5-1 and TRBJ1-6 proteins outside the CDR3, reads KAGVTQTPRYLIKTRGQQVTLSCSPISGHRSVSWYQQTPGQGLQFLFEYFSETQRNKGNFPGRFSGRQFSNSRSEMNVSTLELGDSALYLCASSLGVPAGYNSPLHFGNGTRLTVT.